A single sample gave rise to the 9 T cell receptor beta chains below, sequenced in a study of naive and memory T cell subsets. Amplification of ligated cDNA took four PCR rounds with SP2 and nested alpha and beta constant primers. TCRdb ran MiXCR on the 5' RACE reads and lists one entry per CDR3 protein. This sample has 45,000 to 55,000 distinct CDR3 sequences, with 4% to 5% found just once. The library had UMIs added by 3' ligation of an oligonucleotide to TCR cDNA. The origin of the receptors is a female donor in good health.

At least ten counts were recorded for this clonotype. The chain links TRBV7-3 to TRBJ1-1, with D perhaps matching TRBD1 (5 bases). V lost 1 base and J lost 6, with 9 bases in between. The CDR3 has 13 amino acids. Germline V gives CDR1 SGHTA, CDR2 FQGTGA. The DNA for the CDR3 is TGTGCCAGCAGCTTAAGGGGGGAGGCTGAAGCTTTCTTT. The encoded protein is CASSLRGEAEAFF.

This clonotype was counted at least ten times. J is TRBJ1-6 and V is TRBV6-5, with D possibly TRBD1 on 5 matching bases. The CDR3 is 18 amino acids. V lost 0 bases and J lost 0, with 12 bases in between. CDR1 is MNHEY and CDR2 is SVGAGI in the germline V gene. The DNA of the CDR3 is TGTGCCAGCAGTTACTCGTTGGGGGGGAGCTCCTATAATTCACCCCTCCACTTT. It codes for CASSYSLGGSSYNSPLHF.

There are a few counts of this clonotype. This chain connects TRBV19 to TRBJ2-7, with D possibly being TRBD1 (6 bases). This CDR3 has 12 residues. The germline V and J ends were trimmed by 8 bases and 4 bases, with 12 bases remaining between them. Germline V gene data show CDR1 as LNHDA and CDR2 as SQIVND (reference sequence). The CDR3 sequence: CASSSRGYEQYF. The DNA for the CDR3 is TGTGCCAGTTCCTCGAGGGGGTACGAGCAGTACTTC.

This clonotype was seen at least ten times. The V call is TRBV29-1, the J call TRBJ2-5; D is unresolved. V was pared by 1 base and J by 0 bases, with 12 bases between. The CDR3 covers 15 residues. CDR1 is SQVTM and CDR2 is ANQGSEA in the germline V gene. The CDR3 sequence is CSVEAQDHYQETQYF. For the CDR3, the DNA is TGCAGCGTTGAAGCCCAGGACCACTACCAAGAGACCCAGTACTTC.

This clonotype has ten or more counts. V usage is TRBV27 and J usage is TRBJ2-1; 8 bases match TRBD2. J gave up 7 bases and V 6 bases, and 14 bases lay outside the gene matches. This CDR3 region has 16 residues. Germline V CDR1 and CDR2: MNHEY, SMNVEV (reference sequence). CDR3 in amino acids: CASSNGPGTSKNEQFF. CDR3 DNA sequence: TGTGCCAGCAGCAATGGCCCCGGGACTAGTAAGAATGAGCAGTTCTTC.

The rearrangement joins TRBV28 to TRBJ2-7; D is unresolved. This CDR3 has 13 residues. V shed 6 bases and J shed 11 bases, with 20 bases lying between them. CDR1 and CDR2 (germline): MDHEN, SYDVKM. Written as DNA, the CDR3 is TGTGCCAGCAGCTTTGCACACGACACCGCCAAGTACTTC. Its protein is CASSFAHDTAKYF.

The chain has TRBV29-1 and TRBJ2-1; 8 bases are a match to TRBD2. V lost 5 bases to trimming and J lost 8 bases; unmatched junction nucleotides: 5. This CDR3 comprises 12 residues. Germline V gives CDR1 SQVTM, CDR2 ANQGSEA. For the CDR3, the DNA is TGCAGCGTTTACCCGGGACTAGATGAGCAGTTCTTC. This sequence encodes CSVYPGLDEQFF.

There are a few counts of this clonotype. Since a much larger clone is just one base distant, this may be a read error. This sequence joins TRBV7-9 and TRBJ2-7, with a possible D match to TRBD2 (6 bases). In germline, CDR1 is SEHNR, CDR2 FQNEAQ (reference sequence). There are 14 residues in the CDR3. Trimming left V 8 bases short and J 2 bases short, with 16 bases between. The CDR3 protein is CASGRGGRTYEQYF. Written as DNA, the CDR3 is TGTGCCAGCGGCCGGGGAGGACGAACCTACGAGCAGTACTTC.

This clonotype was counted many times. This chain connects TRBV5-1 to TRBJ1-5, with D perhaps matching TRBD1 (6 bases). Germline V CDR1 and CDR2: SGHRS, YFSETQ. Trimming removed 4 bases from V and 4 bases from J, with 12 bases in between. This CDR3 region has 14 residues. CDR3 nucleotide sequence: TGCGCCAGCAGCCCTTTTACAGGGAATCAGCCCCAGCATTTT. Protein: CASSPFTGNQPQHF.